The 8 T cell receptor beta chains reported below all come from one sample, sequenced in a study of CD8 T cells in ankylosing spondylitis. Overall study results and limits: Ankylosing spondylitis blood appeared to carry a characteristic TCR beta motif of roughly eight highly homologous variants.

No antigen has been identified for these receptors. TCRdb re-called the 5' RACE reads through MiXCR, storing one row per CDR3 protein. Of just under 550,000 distinct CDR3 sequences in the sample, 12% are singletons; the top ten hold around 7%. Sequenced material: blood, either unsorted or a sorted T cell fraction (not recorded which). The receptors stem from a male donor with ankylosing spondylitis.

This chain uses TRBV12-3 or TRBV12-4 with TRBJ1-2, with D perhaps TRBD1 (6 bases). Trimming pared 3 bases from V and 8 bases from J, leaving 22 bases between. This CDR3 region has 16 residues. The DNA of the CDR3 is TGTGCCAGCAGTTTTCCGGTCGGGGGGCTCAACGGAGGCTACACCTTC. This translates into CASSFPVGGLNGGYTF.

There are a few counts of this clonotype. V usage is TRBV20-1 and J usage is TRBJ2-7; 7 bases align to TRBD1. V was pared by 5 bases and J by 5 bases, with 9 bases of the junction left unmatched. This CDR3 comprises 13 residues. Germline V gives CDR1 DFQATT, CDR2 SNEGSKA (reference sequence). The CDR3 loop is CSAEDRLGDEQYF. DNA for the CDR3: TGCAGTGCTGAGGACAGGTTAGGCGACGAGCAGTACTTC.

The chain recombines TRBV9 with TRBJ1-2; D remains unclear. The V gene lost 5 bases and the J gene lost 4 bases, with 12 bases spanning the gap. Germline CDR1 reads SGDLS; CDR2 reads YYNGEE. The length of the CDR3 is 13 residues. The chain's CDR3 is CASSQPLGYGYTF. CDR3 DNA sequence: TGTGCCAGCAGTCAACCGCTTGGCTATGGCTACACCTTC.

This clonotype was counted between two and nine times. This chain joins TRBV14 and TRBJ2-3; D unclear. With 0 bases removed from V and 0 bases from J, the gap between germline ends came to 31 bases. Germline CDR1 is SGHDN and CDR2 is FVKESK. The CDR3 length is 23 residues. CDR3 amino acids: CASSQDERRNPARTAPSTDTQYF. DNA of the CDR3: TGTGCCAGCAGCCAAGATGAGAGACGGAACCCGGCTCGGACGGCGCCTAGCACAGATACGCAGTATTTT.

The chain employs TRBV6-1 and TRBJ1-3, with D unclear. Germline lookup yields CDR1 MNHNS and CDR2 SASEGT. The CDR3 is 14 residues long. The V gene lost 2 bases and the J gene lost 2 bases, with 7 bases spanning the gap. The DNA for the CDR3 is TGTGCCAGCAGTGAAACTGCACCTGGAAACACCATATATTTT. Protein product: CASSETAPGNTIYF.

This clonotype has at least ten counts. V gene TRBV4-2 combines with J gene TRBJ2-1, with 7 bases aligning to TRBD2. Per germline, CDR1 LGHNA and CDR2 YNFKEQ. V gave up 2 bases and J gave up 9 bases; unmatched junction bases: 16. CDR3 length: 17 residues. The CDR3 DNA reads as TGTGCCAGCAGCCAAATGGCTGGCGGGGGATTCGAGGGTGAGCAGTTCTTC. Residues: CASSQMAGGGFEGEQFF.

This clonotype has more than one count but fewer than ten. The chain has TRBV20-1 and TRBJ1-2; D is possibly TRBD1 (6 bases). V lost 5 bases, J lost 1 base, and 11 bases lay in between. Germline V gives CDR1 DFQATT, CDR2 SNEGSKA (reference sequence). This CDR3 comprises 13 residues. CDR3 coding DNA: TGCAGTGCTGGGGCAGGGGATAACTATGGCTACACCTTC. The encoded protein is CSAGAGDNYGYTF.

V is TRBV10-3 and J is TRBJ2-7, with 10 nucleotides matching TRBD2. The CDR3 length is 18 residues. Germline loops: CDR1 ENHRY, CDR2 SYGVKD. Trimming removed 0 bases from V and 5 bases from J; junction bases left unmatched: 13. CDR3 residues: CAISESPGLAERADEQYV. The CDR3 bases are TGTGCCATCAGTGAGTCGCCCGGACTAGCGGAACGCGCCGACGAGCAGTACGTC.